Listed below are T cell receptor beta chains from one sample, sequenced in a study of cytomegalovirus exposure and HLA in healthy donors. Profiled with immunoSEQ multiplex PCR; TCRdb holds only in-frame clones, not every one. The top ten hold around 7% of the sample, which has some 150,000 clones, about 10% seen once. The source material was PBMCs. The receptors derive from a woman aged 40 to 50 in good health and CMV-seropositive. Each CDR3 is given without its conserved first and last residue.

v_call	cdr3_length	cdr3_aa
TRBV12-5	13	ASGYFDTRSYEQY
TRBV19	11	ASSPRTGEGYT
TRBV19	13	ASSANRVGNYGYT
TRBV6-1	12	ASSEPNRNEGYT
TRBV6-1	13	ASSALGLAVNEQF
TRBV19	14	ASSIDLWEETGELF
TRBV2	14	ASSELSQGMNTEAF
TRBV5-1	13	ASFAGTSGTDTQY
TRBV6-1	14	ASSEAHRDRVAEQY
TRBV5-6	11	ASSLTGLYGYT
TRBV10-3	11	AISGGTNYGYT
TRBV6-1	12	ASTQLGSNEKLF
TRBV4-1	13	ASSQVFISYNEQF
TRBV5-8	12	ASSRSTATYGYT
TRBV29-1	12	SVGTPSSYNEQF
TRBV5-1	15	ASSPRPIDRTGTEAF
TRBV5-5	14	ASSSLPGADPYEQY
TRBV6-1	11	ASSGETIDEQY
TRBV27	11	ASSSRGTTEAF
TRBV21-1	14	ASSTPPRDRGTEAF
TRBV10-3	12	AISEGQGNSPLH
TRBV2	10	ASASGAYEQY
TRBV19	11	ASSDRGGAPLH
TRBV27	11	ASSLGEGTEAF
TRBV4-3	13	ASSLDRGLRHEQF
TRBV7-2	13	ASSSGGGADYGYT
TRBV25-1	14	ASSEGSSGGLDEQF
TRBV27	11	ASSFGDRAPLH
TRBV5-1	12	ASSTGQGGETQY
TRBV5-6	13	ASSFGPRGDTEAF
TRBV7-9	13	ASSLASGPWSPLH
TRBV4-1	11	ASSQERGEKLF
TRBV9	12	ASSAATAKGTQY
TRBV2	13	ASSESGGRNQPQH
TRBV18	12	ASSPQGLAYEQY
TRBV19	16	ASSPLGGPGIGNTEAF
TRBV19	14	ASSIGTGFDTGELF
TRBV29-1	12	SVDRQTGNNEQF
TRBV2	12	ASIYSFTSYEQY
TRBV5-1	13	ASSLEQGPTDTQY
TRBV12-5	12	ASGPSAGNSPLH
TRBV7-9	12	ASRREGEKYGYT
TRBV18	14	ASSPQGDRGADGYT
TRBV7-9	13	ASSQDISSTDTQY
TRBV21-1	18	ASSKEGLGPPGDSNQPQH
TRBV18	15	ASSPSTGTGNTYEQY
TRBV19	13	ASPLGGIYNSPLH